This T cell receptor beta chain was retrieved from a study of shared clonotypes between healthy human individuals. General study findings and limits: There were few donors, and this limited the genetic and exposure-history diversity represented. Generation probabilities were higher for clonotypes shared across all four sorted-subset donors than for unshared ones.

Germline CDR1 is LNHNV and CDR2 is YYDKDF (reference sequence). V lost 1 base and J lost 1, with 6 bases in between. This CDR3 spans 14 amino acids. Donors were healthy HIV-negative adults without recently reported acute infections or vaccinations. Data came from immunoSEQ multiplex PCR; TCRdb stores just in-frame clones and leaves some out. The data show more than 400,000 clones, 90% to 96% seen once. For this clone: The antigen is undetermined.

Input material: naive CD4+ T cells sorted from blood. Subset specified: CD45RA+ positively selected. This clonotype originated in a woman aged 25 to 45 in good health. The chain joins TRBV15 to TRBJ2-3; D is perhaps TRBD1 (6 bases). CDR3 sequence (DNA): TGTGCCACCAGCAGAGGGACAGGCACAGATACGCAGTATTTT. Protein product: CATSRGTGTDTQYF.